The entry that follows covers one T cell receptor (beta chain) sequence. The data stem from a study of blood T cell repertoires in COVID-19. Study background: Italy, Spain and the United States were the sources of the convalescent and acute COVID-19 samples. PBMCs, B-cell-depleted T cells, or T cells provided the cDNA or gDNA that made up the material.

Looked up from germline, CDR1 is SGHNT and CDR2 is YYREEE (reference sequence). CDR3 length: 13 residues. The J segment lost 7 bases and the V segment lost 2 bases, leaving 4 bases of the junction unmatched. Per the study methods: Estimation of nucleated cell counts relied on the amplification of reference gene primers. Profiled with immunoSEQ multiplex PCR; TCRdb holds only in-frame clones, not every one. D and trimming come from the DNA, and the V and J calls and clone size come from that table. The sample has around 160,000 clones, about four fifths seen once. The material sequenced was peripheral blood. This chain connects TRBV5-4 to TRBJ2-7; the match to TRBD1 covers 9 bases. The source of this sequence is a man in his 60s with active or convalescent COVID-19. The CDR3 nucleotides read TGTGCCAGCAGCTTAACAGGGGGCGCGGAGCAGTACTTC. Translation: CASSLTGGAEQYF.